What follows is one T cell receptor (beta chain) and its context. The sample carries other DNA sequences with the same CDR3. The data belong to a study of blood T cell repertoires in COVID-19. Measured with immunoSEQ multiplex PCR; TCRdb has only the in-frame clones, and not every one. The table records 430,000 or so clones, around nine tenths of them present only once. In germline, CDR1 is LGHDT, CDR2 YNNKEL (reference sequence). The V gene end was trimmed by 3 bases and the J gene end by 7 bases; junction bases not matched to a gene: 4. CDR3 length: 13 amino acids. The TCR sequence derives from a woman aged 40 to 50 who had recovered from COVID-19. The sample consisted of PBMCs or T cells enriched from blood (not recorded which). The chain joins TRBV3-1 (or the pseudogene TRBV3-2) to TRBJ2-7; 9 bases agree with TRBD1. CDR3 DNA sequence: TGTGCCAGCAGCCACGGGACAGGGTATGAGCAGTACTTC. Its translation: CASSHGTGYEQYF.